The TCR beta chain described here comes from a study of monozygotic twins with inflammatory bowel disease. The study's findings and limits: Some repertoire variability may stem from patients' differing immunosuppressive treatments.

For this clonotype: The target antigen is unknown.

UMIs bearing a 6-nucleotide sample barcode were added through template switching. From the 5' RACE reads, TCRdb lists one entry per CDR3 protein and no DNA. This listing includes some 400,000 distinct CDR3 sequences. This CDR3 is 13 amino acids long. The germline V gene has CDR1 MNHEY and CDR2 SVGAGI. The chain recombines TRBV6-5 with TRBJ1-5; TCRdb indicates TRBD1, and absent DNA this call remains unverified. The TCR comes from a human donor with ulcerative colitis or Crohn's disease, or a healthy co-twin of an affected twin (not recorded which). The sequencing input was blood. The CDR3 sequence is CASSSTEYQPQHF.